Presented here are 28 T cell receptor beta chains from one specimen sequenced in a study of OX40 agonist ivuxolimab in advanced cancers. Sequencing was performed with immunoSEQ multiplex PCR; in TCRdb, only in-frame clones are kept and a portion is missing. The profile covers 95,000 to 150,000 clones, with 75% to 90% appearing a single time and roughly 0.59% taken by the ten largest. Sample: CD4+ or CD8+ T cells sorted from blood, taken in a trial of the OX40 agonist ivuxolimab. These receptors all stem from an adult with an advanced solid tumor such as melanoma, head and neck, liver or kidney cancer.

The chain combines TRBV7-2 with TRBJ1-1, with D unresolved. This CDR3 spans 16 amino acids. Germline V gene data show CDR1 as SGHTA and CDR2 as FQGNSA. With 3 bases removed from V and 4 bases from J, the gap between germline ends came to 18 bases. CDR3 sequence: CASSFLTLGSRTEAFF. In DNA, the CDR3 is TGTGCCAGCAGCTTCTTGACCCTAGGGAGTCGCACTGAAGCTTTCTTT.

The gene calls are TRBV10-1 and TRBJ2-5; 8 bases fit TRBD1. After removal of 4 bases from V and 3 bases from J, the junction contained 4 bases not matched to a gene. The CDR3 consists of 14 residues. The germline V gene has CDR1 WNHNN and CDR2 SYGVQD (reference sequence). The DNA for the CDR3 is TGCGCCAGCAGTGGTGCGGACAGGGAAGAGACCCAGTACTTC. This sequence encodes CASSGADREETQYF.

This sequence joins TRBV19 and TRBJ1-5, with 9 bases aligning to TRBD1. Trimming took 9 bases from V and 1 from J; bases not matched to a gene: 7. Germline V lookup: CDR1 LNHDA, CDR2 SQIVND (reference sequence). The CDR3 is made up of 15 amino acids. CDR3 loop: CASSYGTGSNQPQHF. CDR3 DNA sequence: TGTGCCAGCTCGTATGGGACAGGGAGCAATCAGCCCCAGCATTTT.

The J gene is TRBJ2-3, the V gene TRBV4-3; D not resolved. The ends were cut back, 6 bases at V and 0 bases at J, with 7 bases in the middle. This CDR3 is built from 13 residues. Germline loops: CDR1 LGHNA, CDR2 YSLEER. The CDR3 loop reads CASSRRSTDTQYF. CDR3 in DNA: TGCGCCAGCAGTCGACGGAGCACAGATACGCAGTATTTT.

The rearrangement links TRBV7-9 to TRBJ1-6; no definite D call. CDR1 and CDR2 (germline): SEHNR, FQNEAQ (reference sequence). The CDR3 covers 14 residues. The V gene lost 1 base and the J gene lost 1 base, with 2 bases spanning the gap. The CDR3 nucleotides are TGTGCCAGCAGCTTAGAGTCCTATAATTCACCCCTCCACTTT. It encodes CASSLESYNSPLHF.

The J gene is TRBJ1-1, the V gene TRBV5-6; D is undetermined. There are 15 residues in the CDR3. The ends were cut back, 4 bases at V and 0 bases at J, with 13 bases in the middle. The germline gives CDR1 SGHDT, CDR2 YYEEEE. DNA of the CDR3: TGTGCCAGCAGCCGAGACGGAATAATGAACACTGAAGCTTTCTTT. Its translation: CASSRDGIMNTEAFF.

J is TRBJ1-4 and V is TRBV6-1; D not resolved. Between the trimmed V and J ends, which lost 3 bases and 5 bases, there was a span of 13 bases. CDR3 length equals 15 residues. Per germline, CDR1 MNHNS and CDR2 SASEGT. In nucleotides, the CDR3 is TGTGCCAGCAGTGAGGTGACATTTTCCAATGAAAAACTGTTTTTT. Its translation is CASSEVTFSNEKLFF.

The chain joins TRBV27 to TRBJ2-5; D is ambiguous. CDR1 and CDR2 from the germline V gene are MNHEY and SMNVEV (reference sequence). V gave up 2 bases and J gave up 0 bases, with 7 bases separating them. This CDR3 has 14 amino acids. The CDR3 sequence is CASSLRRDQETQYF. CDR3 DNA sequence: TGTGCCAGCAGTTTACGGAGAGACCAAGAGACCCAGTACTTC.

The chain uses TRBV6-4 and TRBJ1-1; possible D gene TRBD1, 5 bases. The CDR3 runs 13 residues. CDR1 and CDR2 from the germline V gene are MRHNA and SNTAGT. Trimming cost V 2 bases and J 6 bases, with 10 bases left between them. The CDR3 region is CASSDGALAEAFF. The CDR3 DNA follows: TGTGCCAGCAGTGACGGGGCGCTTGCTGAAGCTTTCTTT.

V and J are TRBV11-2 and TRBJ2-7, with 10 positions matching TRBD1. Germline lookup yields CDR1 SGHAT and CDR2 FQNNGV. With 1 base clipped from V and 5 bases from J, the junction kept 2 bases outside the gene matches. The CDR3 is 14 amino acids. CDR3 sequence reads: CASSLGDRGNEQYF. The CDR3 region has the DNA TGTGCCAGCAGCTTAGGGGACAGGGGCAACGAGCAGTACTTC.

The chain couples TRBV30 to TRBJ2-6, with D tentatively TRBD1 (5 bases). V lost 6 bases, J lost 0 bases, and 15 bases lay in between. Germline CDR1 is GTSNPN and CDR2 is SVGIG (reference sequence). The CDR3 has 16 residues. The CDR3 DNA follows: TGTGCCTGCCCAAGGGGCGCGGTCTCTGGGGCCAACGTCCTGACTTTC. Translating it yields CACPRGAVSGANVLTF.

V usage is TRBV7-2 and J usage is TRBJ2-7, with TRBD2 matching 10 bases. V was clipped by 3 bases and J by 4 bases; unmatched bases: 9. CDR1 is SGHTA and CDR2 is FQGNSA in the germline V gene. The length of the CDR3 is 16 residues. In DNA form, the CDR3 reads TGTGCCAGCAGCTTGCGAGCGGGGGGGCAAGCTTACGAGCAGTACTTC. Translation gives CASSLRAGGQAYEQYF.

The V call is TRBV5-1, the J call TRBJ1-4; D not resolved. The ends were cut back, 7 bases at V and 5 bases at J, with 12 bases in the middle. Germline CDR1 SGHRS, CDR2 YFSETQ. The CDR3 is 13 residues long. Written as DNA, the CDR3 is TGCGCCAGCGGTGACGGAAACAATGAAAAACTGTTTTTT. Translating it yields CASGDGNNEKLFF.

J is TRBJ1-1 and V is TRBV27; 7 nucleotides line up with TRBD1. CDR3 length: 15 residues. Losses at the gene ends were 5 bases for V and 7 bases for J; bases not matched to a gene: 13. Germline V gene lookup returns CDR1 MNHEY and CDR2 SMNVEV (reference sequence). The chain's CDR3 is CASSPRADRVDEAFF. The CDR3 DNA follows: TGTGCCAGCAGTCCACGCGCCGACAGGGTGGATGAAGCTTTCTTT.

The chain carries TRBV5-1 and TRBJ1-2; D is undetermined. V dropped 0 bases and J dropped 4 bases, with 10 bases sitting between them. Germline CDR1 and CDR2: SGHRS and YFSETQ. The CDR3 covers 14 residues. CDR3 sequence (DNA): TGCGCCAGCAGCTTGGAGGAGGGCTTCTATGGCTACACCTTC. This codes for CASSLEEGFYGYTF.

The rearrangement uses TRBV5-6 and TRBJ1-6; 11 bases are a match to TRBD1. Germline assignment: CDR1 SGHDT and CDR2 YYEEEE. The CDR3 totals 17 residues. J gave up 8 bases and V 1 base, and 8 bases lay outside the gene matches. The CDR3 nucleotides are TGTGCCAGCAGCTTGTTCCGGGACAGGGGGTTAGATTCACCCCTCCACTTT. This encodes CASSLFRDRGLDSPLHF.

The chain uses TRBV6-6 and TRBJ2-1; 7 bases agree with TRBD1. Trimming removed 6 bases from V and 4 bases from J; junction bases left unmatched: 12. Looked up from germline, CDR1 is MNHNY and CDR2 is SVGAGI (reference sequence). There are 16 residues in the CDR3. CDR3 sequence reads: CASRARDSGPYNEQFF. The CDR3 DNA reads TGTGCCAGCAGGGCCCGGGACAGTGGACCATACAATGAGCAGTTCTTC.

The gene calls are TRBV30 and TRBJ1-6, with D tentatively TRBD1 (5 bases). V gave up 7 bases and J gave up 13 bases, with 17 bases separating them. Per germline, CDR1 GTSNPN and CDR2 SVGIG (reference sequence). There are 12 residues in the CDR3. CDR3 sequence (DNA): TGTGCCTCGACAGCGTTCGGATCCCCCCTCCACTTT. This sequence encodes CASTAFGSPLHF.

The chain uses TRBV4-2 and TRBJ2-5, with a weak D call TRBD1 (6 bases). With 4 bases removed from V and 3 bases from J, the gap between germline ends came to 21 bases. Germline CDR1 is LGHNA and CDR2 is YNFKEQ. The CDR3 runs to 17 residues. The CDR3 here is CASSPDSKGDLEETQYF. For the CDR3, the DNA is TGTGCCAGCAGCCCCGATTCCAAGGGGGACCTAGAAGAGACCCAGTACTTC.

In regard to this clone: This CDR3 is also generated by other DNA sequences in the sample. The rearrangement uses TRBV7-2 and TRBJ2-5, with D perhaps TRBD1 (5 bases). The CDR3 length is 13 residues. CDR1 is SGHTA, CDR2 FQGNSA, per germline. V gave up 1 base and J gave up 2 bases, with 5 bases separating them. CDR3 nucleotide sequence: TGTGCCAGCAGCTTAGACAGGCAAGAGACCCAGTACTTC. Translating gives CASSLDRQETQYF.

In this sample, this clone turned up a few times. The chain uses TRBV10-3 and TRBJ1-3; 8 bases are shared with TRBD1. J was trimmed by 3 bases and V by 8 bases; bases with no gene match: 6. The CDR3 is 14 amino acids. Germline CDR1 and CDR2: ENHRY and SYGVKD. DNA for the CDR3: TGTGCCATCGGGTTACAGGGGGGTGGAAACACCATATATTTT. Amino acids: CAIGLQGGGNTIYF.

This clone is a singleton in its sample. The chain is built from TRBV7-2 and TRBJ2-7; D is uncertain. Germline assignment: CDR1 SGHTA and CDR2 FQGNSA. The CDR3 has 15 amino acids. Trimming shortened V by 5 bases and J by 7 bases, and 21 bases separated the two germline ends. In nucleotides, the CDR3 is TGTGCCAGCAGCCGGACCGGGCCAGGATCGAGGGAGCAGTACTTC. Protein: CASSRTGPGSREQYF.

The V call is TRBV5-1, the J call TRBJ2-2, with D unclear. Per germline, CDR1 SGHRS and CDR2 YFSETQ. V was shortened by 0 bases and J by 4 bases, with 4 bases between the two germline ends. This CDR3 is built from 13 residues. CDR3 bases: TGCGCCAGCAGCTTGGAGATCACCGGGGAGCTGTTTTTT. This gives the protein CASSLEITGELFF.

Written as DNA, the CDR3 is TGTGCCAGCAGCTTCGGCGACAGGGCGAGAGGGCAGTTCTTC. Translation: CASSFGDRARGQFF. The rearrangement uses TRBV7-6 and TRBJ2-1, with 7 bases that match TRBD1. Germline V gene lookup returns CDR1 SGHVS and CDR2 FNYEAQ. CDR3 length equals 14 residues. V lost 3 bases to trimming and J lost 12 bases; unmatched junction nucleotides: 11.

The chain employs TRBV18 and TRBJ1-3; no clear D. The germline V and J ends were trimmed by 3 bases and 7 bases, with 10 bases remaining between them. The CDR3 is 13 residues long. Germline loops: CDR1 KGHSH, CDR2 LQKENI. The CDR3 loop is CASSPPGGNTIYF. CDR3 nucleotides: TGTGCCAGCTCACCTCCAGGCGGCAACACCATATATTTT.

The chain links TRBV28 to TRBJ2-7, with 9 bases fitting TRBD1. The CDR3 has 15 residues. J gave up 0 bases and V 3 bases, and 3 bases lay outside the gene matches. Germline V gene data show CDR1 as MDHEN and CDR2 as SYDVKM. CDR3 sequence: CASSFPGQGSYEQYF. As DNA, the CDR3 is TGTGCCAGCAGTTTTCCGGGACAGGGCTCCTACGAGCAGTACTTC.

V gene TRBV28 combines with J gene TRBJ2-1, with TRBD2 as a possible D gene (6 bases). V lost 5 bases, J lost 6 bases, and 11 bases lay in between. Germline values: CDR1 MDHEN, CDR2 SYDVKM. The CDR3 is 13 amino acids. DNA of the CDR3: TGTGCCAGCAGTCTCGGGACTCCCAATGAGCAGTTCTTC. It translates to CASSLGTPNEQFF.

This chain links TRBV7-8 with TRBJ1-5; TRBD1 is a possible D gene (5 bases). CDR1 and CDR2 from the germline V gene are SGHVS and FQNEAQ. V lost 3 bases, J lost 2 bases, and 11 bases lay in between. The CDR3 totals 15 residues. The CDR3 region is CASSLSGGGNQPQHF. DNA of the CDR3: TGTGCCAGCAGCTTGTCTGGGGGAGGCAATCAGCCCCAGCATTTT.